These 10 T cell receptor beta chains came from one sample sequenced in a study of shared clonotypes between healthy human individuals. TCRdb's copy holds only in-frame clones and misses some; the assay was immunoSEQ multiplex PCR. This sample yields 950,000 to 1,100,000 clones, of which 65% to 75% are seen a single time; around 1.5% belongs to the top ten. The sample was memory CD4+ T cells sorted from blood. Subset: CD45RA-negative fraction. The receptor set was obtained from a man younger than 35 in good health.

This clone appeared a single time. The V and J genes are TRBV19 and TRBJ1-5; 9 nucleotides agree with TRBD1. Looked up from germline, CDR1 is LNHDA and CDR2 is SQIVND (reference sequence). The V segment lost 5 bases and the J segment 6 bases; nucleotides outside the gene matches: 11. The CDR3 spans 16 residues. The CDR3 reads CASSPKGQGTSQPQHF. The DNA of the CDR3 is TGTGCCAGTAGTCCCAAGGGACAGGGAACGAGTCAGCCCCAGCATTTT. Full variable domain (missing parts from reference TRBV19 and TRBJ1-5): DGGITQSPKYLFRKEGQNVTLSCEQNLNHDAMYWYRQDPGQGLRLIYYSQIVNDFQKGDIAEGYSVSREKKESFPLTVTSAQKNPTAFYLCASSPKGQGTSQPQHFGDGTRLSIL.

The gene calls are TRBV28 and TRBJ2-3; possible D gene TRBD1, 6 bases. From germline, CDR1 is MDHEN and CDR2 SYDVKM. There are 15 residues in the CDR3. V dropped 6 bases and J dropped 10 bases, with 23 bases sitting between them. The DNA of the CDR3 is TGTGCCAGCAGGGGAACAGGGATATTCGACCGAGCGCAGTATTTT. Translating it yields CASRGTGIFDRAQYF.

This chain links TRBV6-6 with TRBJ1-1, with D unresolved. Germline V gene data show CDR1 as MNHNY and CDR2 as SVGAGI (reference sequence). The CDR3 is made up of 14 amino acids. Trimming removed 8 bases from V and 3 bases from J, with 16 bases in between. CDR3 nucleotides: TGTGCCAGCTCCCAGCCAGGCTTTGACACTGAAGCTTTCTTT. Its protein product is CASSQPGFDTEAFF.

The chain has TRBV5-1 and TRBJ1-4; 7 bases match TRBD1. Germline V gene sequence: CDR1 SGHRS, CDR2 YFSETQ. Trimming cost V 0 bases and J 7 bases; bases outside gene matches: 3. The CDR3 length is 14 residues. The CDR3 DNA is TGCGCCAGCAGCTTGGTTCAGGGGGGTGAAAAACTGTTTTTT. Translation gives CASSLVQGGEKLFF.

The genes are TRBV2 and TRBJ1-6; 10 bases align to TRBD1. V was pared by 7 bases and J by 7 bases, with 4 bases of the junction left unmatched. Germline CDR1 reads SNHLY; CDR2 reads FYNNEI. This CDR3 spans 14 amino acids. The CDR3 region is CASMRQGANSPLHF. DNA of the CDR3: TGTGCCAGCATGCGACAGGGGGCCAATTCACCCCTCCACTTT.

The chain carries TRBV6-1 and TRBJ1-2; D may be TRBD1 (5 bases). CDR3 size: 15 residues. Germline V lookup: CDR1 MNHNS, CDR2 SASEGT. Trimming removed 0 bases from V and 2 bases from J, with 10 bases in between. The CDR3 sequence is CASSEARWGNYGYTF. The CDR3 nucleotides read TGTGCCAGCAGTGAAGCGCGGTGGGGGAACTATGGCTACACCTTC.

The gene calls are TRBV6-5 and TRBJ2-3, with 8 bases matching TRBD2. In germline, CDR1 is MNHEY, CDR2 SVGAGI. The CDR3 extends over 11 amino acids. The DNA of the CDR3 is TGTGTTAGCGGGGTCACAGATACGCAGTATTTT. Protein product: CVSGVTDTQYF.

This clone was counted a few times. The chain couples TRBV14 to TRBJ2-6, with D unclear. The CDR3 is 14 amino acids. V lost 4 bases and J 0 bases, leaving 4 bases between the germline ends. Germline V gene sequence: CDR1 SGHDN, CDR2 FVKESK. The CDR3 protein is CASSPISGANVLTF. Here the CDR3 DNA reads TGTGCCAGCAGCCCAATCTCTGGGGCCAACGTCCTGACTTTC.

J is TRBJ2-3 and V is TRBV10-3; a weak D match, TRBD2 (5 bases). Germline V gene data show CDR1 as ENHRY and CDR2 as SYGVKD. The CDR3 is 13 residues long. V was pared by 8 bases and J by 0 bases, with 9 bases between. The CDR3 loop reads CAISWTSTDTQYF. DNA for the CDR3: TGTGCCATCTCTTGGACTAGCACAGATACGCAGTATTTT.

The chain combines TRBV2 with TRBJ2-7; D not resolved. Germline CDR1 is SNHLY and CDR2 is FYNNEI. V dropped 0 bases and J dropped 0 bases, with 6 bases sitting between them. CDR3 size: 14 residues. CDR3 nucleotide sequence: TGTGCCAGCAGTGAAGCTTGGACCTCCTACGAGCAGTACTTC. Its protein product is CASSEAWTSYEQYF.